Below, one T cell receptor (beta chain) is given with its context. This entry comes from a study of blood T cell repertoires in COVID-19. Study background: PBMCs, B-cell-depleted T cells, or T cells were the source of the cDNA or gDNA that made up the material.

Produced via immunoSEQ multiplex PCR; TCRdb's table is partial and in-frame only. Among tens of thousands of clones, just over 85% were seen once, and the ten largest hold 6.5% to 9.5%. CDR1 WNHNN and CDR2 SYGVQD come from the germline V gene (reference sequence). V was shortened by 8 bases and J by 1 base, with 17 bases between the two germline ends. The CDR3 runs 15 residues. Sequencing used peripheral blood. The origin of this receptor is a woman in her sixties or seventies with acute or convalescent COVID-19. This chain links TRBV10-1 with TRBJ1-1, with D tentatively TRBD1 (5 bases). CDR3 sequence (DNA): TGCGCCAGCCTTAAGGTAGGGGATCAGAACACTGAAGCTTTCTTT. Its protein is CASLKVGDQNTEAFF.